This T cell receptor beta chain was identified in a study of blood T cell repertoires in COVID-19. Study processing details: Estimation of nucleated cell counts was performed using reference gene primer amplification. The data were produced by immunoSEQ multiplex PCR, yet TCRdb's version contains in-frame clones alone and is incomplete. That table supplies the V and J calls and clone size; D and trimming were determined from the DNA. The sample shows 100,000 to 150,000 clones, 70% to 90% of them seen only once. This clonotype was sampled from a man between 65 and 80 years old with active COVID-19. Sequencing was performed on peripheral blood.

The CDR3 sequence is CASSLAGLAAYEQYF. The CDR3 DNA follows: TGTGCCAGCAGTTTGGCGGGGCTAGCGGCCTACGAGCAGTACTTC. The V and J genes are TRBV28 and TRBJ2-7, with 7 positions matching TRBD2. Germline V lookup: CDR1 MDHEN, CDR2 SYDVKM. The J segment lost 2 bases and the V segment lost 3 bases, leaving 7 bases of the junction unmatched. This CDR3 comprises 15 residues.